This T cell receptor (beta chain) was identified in a study of T cell responses to AZD1222 COVID-19 vaccine. Produced via immunoSEQ multiplex PCR; TCRdb's table is partial and in-frame only. The sample has fewer than 200,000 clones, around 90% seen once. The CDR3 sequence is 14 residues long. Germline lookup yields CDR1 SGHRS and CDR2 YFSETQ. Trimming shortened V by 0 bases and J by 8 bases, and 11 bases separated the two germline ends. The chain has TRBV5-1 and TRBJ1-4, with D unresolved. This TCR derives from an adult who received the AZD1222 COVID-19 vaccine. Here the sequenced sample was peripheral blood, taken 28 days after the second AZD1222 dose. CDR3 region: CASSLGPPDEKLFF. In DNA form, the CDR3 reads TGCGCCAGCAGCTTGGGCCCGCCGGACGAAAAACTGTTTTTT.